This TCR beta chain was recorded in a study of cytomegalovirus exposure and HLA in healthy donors. On the study more broadly: From donors who were HLA-typed, an early data release held around 80 million unique TCRs. Study conclusions and caveats: Rarity held for most TCR sequences, but there were some public TCRs that occurred in many donors. When presence/absence was analysed, sequencing depth was taken to be roughly uniform across donors. The availability of immune exposure information extended only to CMV serostatus.

This CDR3 contains 14 residues. Trimming left V 0 bases short and J 7 bases short, with 10 bases between. CDR1 LGHNA and CDR2 YNFKEQ come from the germline V gene. Vbeta (60) and Jbeta (13) primers were used in the PCR. Assay used: immunoSEQ multiplex PCR; TCRdb lists only in-frame clones, some missing. This sample has approximately 100,000 clones, with more than 80% found just once. Details on this clone: Its antigen is not known.

Sample: PBMCs. The chain uses TRBV4-2 and TRBJ1-5, with D possibly matching TRBD1 (5 bases). The sequence was collected from a man under 40 in good health and CMV-seronegative. The CDR3: CASSQDQGWQPQHF. The CDR3 DNA sequence: TGTGCCAGCAGCCAAGATCAGGGATGGCAGCCCCAGCATTTT.